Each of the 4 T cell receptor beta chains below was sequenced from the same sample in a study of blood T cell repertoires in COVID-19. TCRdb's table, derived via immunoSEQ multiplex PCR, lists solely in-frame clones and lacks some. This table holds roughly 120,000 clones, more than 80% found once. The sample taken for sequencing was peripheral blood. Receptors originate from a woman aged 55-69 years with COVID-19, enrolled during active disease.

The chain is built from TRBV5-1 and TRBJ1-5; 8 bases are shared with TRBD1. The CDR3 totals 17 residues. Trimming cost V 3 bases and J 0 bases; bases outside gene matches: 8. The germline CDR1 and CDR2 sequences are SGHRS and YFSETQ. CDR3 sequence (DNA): TGCGCCAGCAGCTCCCCCGGGACAGGTTATAGCAATCAGCCCCAGCATTTT. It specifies CASSSPGTGYSNQPQHF.

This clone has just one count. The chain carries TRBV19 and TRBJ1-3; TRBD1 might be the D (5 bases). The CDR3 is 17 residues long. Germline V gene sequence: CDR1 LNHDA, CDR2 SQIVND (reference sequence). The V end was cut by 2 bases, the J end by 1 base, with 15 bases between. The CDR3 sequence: CASSIPQGGESGNTIYF. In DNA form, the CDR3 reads TGTGCCAGTAGTATACCCCAGGGAGGAGAATCTGGAAACACCATATATTTT.

This CDR3 reads CASSLSIGVNYGYTF. The CDR3, as DNA: TGTGCCAGCAGTTTATCGATAGGGGTCAACTATGGCTACACCTTC. V is TRBV27 and J is TRBJ1-2; TRBD1 might be the D (5 bases). V was clipped by 0 bases and J by 2 bases, with 10 bases between them. Per germline, CDR1 MNHEY and CDR2 SMNVEV (reference sequence). The CDR3 length is 15 residues.

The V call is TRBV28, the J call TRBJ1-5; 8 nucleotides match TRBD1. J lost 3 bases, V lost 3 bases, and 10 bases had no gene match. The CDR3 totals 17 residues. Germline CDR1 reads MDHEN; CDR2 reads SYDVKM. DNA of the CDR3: TGTGCCAGCAGTTTGGTTCTCGGGACAGGACACAATCAGCCCCAGCATTTT. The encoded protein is CASSLVLGTGHNQPQHF.